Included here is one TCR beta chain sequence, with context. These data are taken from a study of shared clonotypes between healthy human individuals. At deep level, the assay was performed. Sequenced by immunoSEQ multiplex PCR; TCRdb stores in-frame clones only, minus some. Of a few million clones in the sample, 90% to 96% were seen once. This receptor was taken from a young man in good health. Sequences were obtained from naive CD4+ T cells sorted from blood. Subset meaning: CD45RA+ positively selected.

CDR3 sequence (DNA): TGTGCCAGCAGCTATTATACAGGGTTTCCTAATTCACCCCTCCACTTT. This gives the protein CASSYYTGFPNSPLHF. The chain couples TRBV7-9 to TRBJ1-6; D possibly corresponds to TRBD1 (6 bases). This CDR3 is built from 16 residues. V lost 4 bases, J lost 6 bases, and 16 bases lay in between. Germline V gene data show CDR1 as SEHNR and CDR2 as FQNEAQ (reference sequence).